The 27 T cell receptor beta chains listed next were all sequenced from one sample in a study of T cell changes during pregnancy in multiple sclerosis. The method was immunoSEQ multiplex PCR; TCRdb's version includes in-frame clones alone and lacks a portion of them. The sample holds tens of thousands of clones, around nine tenths seen once. The sequenced sample was CD4+ T cells from peripheral blood mononuclear cells, obtained in the third trimester of pregnancy. These receptors were taken from a female donor with multiple sclerosis, enrolled in a pregnancy study.

Written as DNA, the CDR3 is TGCAGTCCTCGCACAGATACGCAGTATTTT. Amino acids: CSPRTDTQYF. V and J are TRBV20-1 and TRBJ2-3; no firm D call. The germline V gene encodes CDR1 DFQATT and CDR2 SNEGSKA (reference sequence). V was pared by 8 bases and J by 1 base, with 4 bases between. The CDR3 runs to 10 residues.

This sequence joins TRBV19 and TRBJ2-7, with 10 positions matching TRBD1. Germline V lookup: CDR1 LNHDA, CDR2 SQIVND (reference sequence). V lost 6 bases to trimming and J lost 2 bases; unmatched junction nucleotides: 7. CDR3 length: 15 amino acids. DNA of the CDR3: TGTGCCAGTAGAGACGGACAGGGGGGCACCTACGAGCAGTACTTC. Its protein is CASRDGQGGTYEQYF. The full variable domain, rest sourced from reference TRBV19 and TRBJ2-7, is DGGITQSPKYLFRKEGQNVTLSCEQNLNHDAMYWYRQDPGQGLRLIYYSQIVNDFQKGDIAEGYSVSREKKESFPLTVTSAQKNPTAFYLCASRDGQGGTYEQYFGPGTRLTVT.

This clone was counted once. The V gene is TRBV11-3, the J gene TRBJ2-7, with a tentative D call TRBD2 (6 bases). Germline CDR1 and CDR2: SGHNT and YENEEA. V lost 5 bases, J lost 7 bases, and 18 bases lay in between. The CDR3 is 14 amino acids. CDR3 sequence reads: CASSHTSGVREQYF. The DNA of the CDR3 is TGTGCCAGCAGCCATACTTCGGGGGTGCGGGAGCAGTACTTC.

The table lists this clone with a count of one. This chain joins TRBV7-8 and TRBJ2-5; 13 nucleotides align to TRBD2. Per germline, CDR1 SGHVS and CDR2 FQNEAQ. V trimming: 4 bases; J trimming: 3 bases; junction bases outside the gene matches: 5. The CDR3 loop spans 16 amino acids. The CDR3 sequence is CASSSRLAGGEETQYF. DNA of the CDR3: TGTGCCAGCAGCTCTAGACTAGCGGGGGGTGAAGAGACCCAGTACTTC.

This clone has only one observation. The chain couples TRBV4-2 to TRBJ2-3; 9 bases fit TRBD2. This CDR3 has 16 amino acids. V shed 1 base, J shed 6 bases, and the junction held 8 bases outside the gene matches. Germline CDR1 and CDR2: LGHNA and YNFKEQ. The CDR3 bases are TGTGCCAGCAGCCAAGCCGGGACTAGCCTCGGTGATACGCAGTATTTT. Amino acid sequence: CASSQAGTSLGDTQYF.

This clone was recorded once. The limits of the CDR3 on the DNA are not certain, so only TCRdb's listed CDR3 is given. The V call is TRBV19, the J call TRBJ2-1; whether TRBD2, the table's D call, matches the DNA was not checked. The CDR3 length is 15 residues, termini included. CDR1 LNHDA and CDR2 SQIVND come from the germline V gene (reference sequence). The CDR3 loop is CASTSGGLPYNEQFF.

The chain employs TRBV5-1 and TRBJ2-7, with TRBD2 matching 7 bases. The CDR3 consists of 14 residues. In germline, CDR1 is SGHRS, CDR2 YFSETQ. J was trimmed by 4 bases and V by 0 bases; bases with no gene match: 4. CDR3 bases: TGCGCCAGCAGCTTGGAGCGGGGAGGATACGAGCAGTACTTC. It codes for CASSLERGGYEQYF.

This rearrangement joins TRBV19 to TRBJ2-1; 10 bases are shared with TRBD2. J lost 5 bases, V lost 3 bases, and 4 bases had no gene match. Germline V lookup: CDR1 LNHDA, CDR2 SQIVND (reference sequence). CDR3 size: 15 residues. CDR3 sequence: CASSIELAGNNEQFF. CDR3 nucleotides: TGTGCCAGTAGTATTGAACTAGCGGGGAACAATGAGCAGTTCTTC.

The J gene is TRBJ2-7, the V gene TRBV6-1; the D gene is possibly TRBD2 (6 bases). Deletions cut 2 bases from V and 12 bases from J, with 14 bases between. The CDR3 covers 12 residues. Per germline, CDR1 MNHNS and CDR2 SASEGT. CDR3 DNA sequence: TGTGCCAGCAGTGAATTAGCGGCTATGCGGTACTTC. Translated, it gives CASSELAAMRYF.

The chain employs TRBV12-5 and TRBJ1-5; D uncertain. V dropped 0 bases and J dropped 9 bases, with 15 bases sitting between them. This CDR3 is 15 amino acids long. Germline values: CDR1 LGHNT, CDR2 FRNRAP. CDR3 sequence reads: CASGLVDFQTWPQHF. The CDR3 DNA sequence: TGTGCTAGTGGTTTGGTAGATTTCCAGACATGGCCCCAGCATTTT.

CDR3 DNA sequence: TGTGCCAGTAGTATTTTACCGGGGTCCTACAATGAGCAGTTCTTC. Translation: CASSILPGSYNEQFF. The chain employs TRBV19 and TRBJ2-1; D is possibly TRBD2 (5 bases). Trimming took 3 bases from V and 1 from J, leaving 10 bases between them. Looked up from germline, CDR1 is LNHDA and CDR2 is SQIVND (reference sequence). The CDR3 sequence is 15 residues long.

This clone appeared once. The J gene is TRBJ2-1, the V gene TRBV19, with TRBD2 matching over 9 bases. The CDR3 loop spans 14 amino acids. Germline values: CDR1 LNHDA, CDR2 SQIVND (reference sequence). V gave up 5 bases and J gave up 7 bases; unmatched junction bases: 6. This CDR3 reads CASSPTSGLNEQFF. For the CDR3, the DNA is TGTGCCAGTAGTCCGACTAGCGGATTAAATGAGCAGTTCTTC.

This clone was seen a single time. This chain connects TRBV11-2 to TRBJ1-5, with 7 bases aligning to TRBD1. This CDR3 has 17 amino acids. CDR1 is SGHAT and CDR2 is FQNNGV in the germline V gene. The junction had 13 bases not matched to a gene; V was cut back by 1 base and J by 7 bases. CDR3 loop: CASSLGAVTGSLQPQHF. In DNA, the CDR3 is TGTGCCAGCAGCTTAGGGGCGGTGACAGGGAGTTTACAGCCCCAGCATTTT.

V is TRBV18 and J is TRBJ1-6; no firm D call. V was shortened by 1 base and J by 4 bases, with 8 bases between the two germline ends. Germline CDR1 reads KGHSH; CDR2 reads LQKENI. The CDR3 extends over 15 amino acids. The CDR3 loop is CASSPLDGYNSPLHF. The CDR3 region has the DNA TGTGCCAGCTCACCACTAGACGGGTATAATTCACCCCTCCACTTT.

The CDR3 DNA follows: TGTGCCAGCAGTCCAGGGGGAGGGGAGCTGTTTTTT. Translation gives CASSPGGGELFF. The gene calls are TRBV6-6 and TRBJ2-2; TRBD1 agrees at 7 bases. The CDR3 is 12 amino acids. CDR1 and CDR2 from the germline V gene are MNHNY and SVGAGI (reference sequence). The V segment lost 5 bases and the J segment 8 bases; nucleotides outside the gene matches: 2.

The rearrangement joins TRBV19 to TRBJ2-7; D not resolved. Trimming pared 6 bases from V and 4 bases from J, leaving 16 bases between. The germline CDR1 and CDR2 sequences are LNHDA and SQIVND (reference sequence). The CDR3 has 14 residues. Here the CDR3 DNA reads TGTGCCAGTAGCCGAGAGTATAGAGGATACGAGCAGTACTTC. The encoded protein is CASSREYRGYEQYF.

The chain has TRBV7-9 and TRBJ2-7; TRBD1 might be the D (7 bases). Trimming removed 6 bases from V and 3 bases from J, with 15 bases in between. Germline assignment: CDR1 SEHNR and CDR2 FQNEAQ (reference sequence). The CDR3 runs to 14 residues. CDR3 residues: CASSFHRGGYEQYF. In DNA form, the CDR3 reads TGTGCCAGCAGTTTCCACAGGGGAGGCTACGAGCAGTACTTC.

V is TRBV6-1 and J is TRBJ2-1, with TRBD1 as a possible D gene (5 bases). The CDR3 extends over 15 amino acids. The ends were cut back, 6 bases at V and 1 base at J, with 13 bases in the middle. CDR1 is MNHNS and CDR2 is SASEGT in the germline V gene. CDR3 nucleotides: TGTGCCAGCAGCCTGGCAGGGTTTTCCTACAATGAGCAGTTCTTC. This translates into CASSLAGFSYNEQFF.

This chain joins TRBV7-3 and TRBJ2-5, with TRBD2 identical over 9 bases. Germline V lookup: CDR1 SGHTA, CDR2 FQGTGA. V was clipped by 6 bases and J by 5 bases; unmatched bases: 10. The CDR3 has 15 amino acids. The CDR3 coding sequence is TGTGCCAGCAGTCCTTCTGCGGGGGGGCACGAGACCCAGTACTTC. Amino acids: CASSPSAGGHETQYF.

The genes are TRBV10-3 and TRBJ1-5; the match to TRBD1 covers 7 bases. The germline CDR1 and CDR2 sequences are ENHRY and SYGVKD. Trimming at V came to 11 bases and at J to 5 bases, leaving 9 bases not matched to a gene. The CDR3 runs 13 residues. The CDR3 region is CAVRDSDHQPQHF. The CDR3 region has the DNA TGTGCCGTACGGGACAGTGACCATCAGCCCCAGCATTTT.

This clone was counted only a few times. The CDR3 bases are TGCGCCAGCAGTTCCCCAGGGCTTTGGCAGCCCCAGCATTTT. Protein sequence: CASSSPGLWQPQHF. The chain is built from TRBV10-1 and TRBJ1-5; possibly TRBD1 for D (5 bases). Per germline, CDR1 WNHNN and CDR2 SYGVQD (reference sequence). V lost 5 bases to trimming and J lost 7 bases, with 15 bases between them. The CDR3 is made up of 14 amino acids.

The V call is TRBV6-5, the J call TRBJ2-3; maybe TRBD1 (6 bases). Germline V lookup: CDR1 MNHEY, CDR2 SVGAGI. V gave up 3 bases and J gave up 2 bases, with 9 bases separating them. There are 14 residues in the CDR3. CDR3 DNA: TGTGCCAGCAGTTATAAGGGACACACAGATACGCAGTATTTT. Its protein is CASSYKGHTDTQYF.

The chain uses TRBV19 and TRBJ1-4; 10 bases line up with TRBD1. CDR3 size: 15 residues. Germline loops: CDR1 LNHDA, CDR2 SQIVND (reference sequence). The V segment lost 9 bases and the J segment 8 bases; nucleotides outside the gene matches: 12. This CDR3 reads CASCLGQGLGEKLFF. CDR3 in DNA: TGTGCCAGCTGCTTGGGACAGGGGTTGGGAGAAAAACTGTTTTTT.

This chain uses TRBV6-1 with TRBJ1-4; no clear D. CDR3 size: 15 residues. In germline, CDR1 is MNHNS, CDR2 SASEGT. V lost 2 bases to trimming and J lost 7 bases, with 14 bases between them. CDR3 nucleotides: TGTGCCAGCAGTGAATACAGACAAACTGGTGAAAAACTGTTTTTT. It translates to CASSEYRQTGEKLFF.

The chain uses TRBV5-1 and TRBJ1-3; D is unresolved. The V gene lost 1 base and the J gene lost 8 bases, with 19 bases spanning the gap. The CDR3 length is 16 residues. Germline loops: CDR1 SGHRS, CDR2 YFSETQ. CDR3 coding DNA: TGCGCCAGCAGCTTGATATCTCCGGGTACGATGGACACCATATATTTT. Protein product: CASSLISPGTMDTIYF.

The CDR3 region is CASDRRTGDYEQYF. The CDR3 DNA is TGTGCCAGCGACCGCCGGACAGGGGACTACGAGCAGTACTTC. This chain connects TRBV6-1 to TRBJ2-7; 9 bases are shared with TRBD1. This CDR3 comprises 14 residues. Per the germline V gene, CDR1 is MNHNS and CDR2 is SASEGT. Losses at the gene ends were 8 bases for V and 3 bases for J; bases not matched to a gene: 8.

The chain uses TRBV9 and TRBJ2-7; TRBD1 agrees at 7 bases. CDR3 length: 16 residues. CDR1 is SGDLS and CDR2 is YYNGEE in the germline V gene. Losses at the gene ends were 4 bases for V and 3 bases for J; bases not matched to a gene: 13. As DNA, the CDR3 is TGTGCCAGCAGCTCAAGACAGGGTCCGGGGTTCTACGAGCAGTACTTC. Protein product: CASSSRQGPGFYEQYF.